This T cell receptor beta chain appears in the sequencing data of a study of T cells in localized non-small cell lung cancer. Concerning this clone: Its antigen remains unidentified.

Overall study results and limits: Sequencing was restricted to one tumor region; therefore, heterogeneity remains possible. Median approximately 50 top-100 tumor clones were shared with paired adjacent lung. Density of T cells in blood, when higher, went with longer overall survival. Tumor trailed uninvolved adjacent lung in T cell clonality, which peaked there.

Sequencing used immunoSEQ multiplex PCR; TCRdb keeps in-frame clones, though not all of them. The table records roughly 64,000 clones, roughly four fifths of them present only once. V was pared by 2 bases and J by 7 bases, with 11 bases of the junction left unmatched. The CDR3 is 15 amino acids. Germline V lookup: CDR1 KGHSH, CDR2 LQKENI. The chain links TRBV18 to TRBJ2-7; 7 nucleotides agree with TRBD2. The clonotype comes from a man aged 35 to 69 with stage II lung adenocarcinoma. Specimen: PBMCs, collected before any cancer treatment. The CDR3 is CASSPTGRGPGEQYF. In DNA form, the CDR3 reads TGTGCCAGCTCACCAACGGGGAGGGGACCGGGGGAGCAGTACTTC.